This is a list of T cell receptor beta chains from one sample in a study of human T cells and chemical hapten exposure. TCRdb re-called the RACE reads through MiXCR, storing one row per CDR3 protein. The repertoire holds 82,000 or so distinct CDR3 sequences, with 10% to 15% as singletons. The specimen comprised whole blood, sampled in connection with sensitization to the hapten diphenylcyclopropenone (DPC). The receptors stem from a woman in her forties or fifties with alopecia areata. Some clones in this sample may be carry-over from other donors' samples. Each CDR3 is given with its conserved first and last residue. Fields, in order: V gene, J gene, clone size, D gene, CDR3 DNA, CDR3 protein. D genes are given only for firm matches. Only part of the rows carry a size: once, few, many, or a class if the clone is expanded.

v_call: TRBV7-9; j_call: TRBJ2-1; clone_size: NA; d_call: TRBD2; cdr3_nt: TGTGCCAGCAGCATCGGGACTAGCGGGAGTTCGGTCTTC; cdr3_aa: CASSIGTSGSSVF
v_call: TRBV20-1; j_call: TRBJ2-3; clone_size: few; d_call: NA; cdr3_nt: TGCAGTGCTAGAGATATATGGCGGGACACAGATACGCAGTATTTT; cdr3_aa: CSARDIWRDTDTQYF
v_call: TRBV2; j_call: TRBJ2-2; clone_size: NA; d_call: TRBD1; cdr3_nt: TGTGCCAGCACGTCGGACAGGCGGAACACCGGGGAGCTGTTTTTT; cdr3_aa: CASTSDRRNTGELFF
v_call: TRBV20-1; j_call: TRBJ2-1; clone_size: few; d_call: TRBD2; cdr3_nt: TGCAGTGCAAATCTAGCGGGAGGAGTATCGTCCCACAATGAGCAGTTCTTC; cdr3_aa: CSANLAGGVSSHNEQFF
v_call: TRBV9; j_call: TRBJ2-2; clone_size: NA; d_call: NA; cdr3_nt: TGTGCCAGCAGCGTACGGGTTGACACCGGGGAGCTGTTTTTT; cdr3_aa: CASSVRVDTGELFF
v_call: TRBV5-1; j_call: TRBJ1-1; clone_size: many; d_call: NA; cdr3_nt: TGCGCCAGCAGCTTAATGGGGAACACTGAAGCTTTCTTT; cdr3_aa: CASSLMGNTEAFF
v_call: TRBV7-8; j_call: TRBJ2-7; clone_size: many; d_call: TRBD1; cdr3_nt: TGTGCCAGCAGCTTAAGACAGGGCTACGAGCAGTACTTC; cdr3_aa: CASSLRQGYEQYF
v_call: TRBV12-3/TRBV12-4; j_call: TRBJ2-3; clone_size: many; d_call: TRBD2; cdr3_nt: TGTGCCAGCAGTCAGGGACTAGGTCGAAATACGCAGTATTTT; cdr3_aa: CASSQGLGRNTQYF
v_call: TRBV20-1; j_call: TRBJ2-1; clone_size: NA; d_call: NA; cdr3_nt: TGCAGTGCTAGCAATTCGGCGGACCTCAATGAGCAGTTCTTC; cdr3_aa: CSASNSADLNEQFF
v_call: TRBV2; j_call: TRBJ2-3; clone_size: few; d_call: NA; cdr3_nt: TGTGCCAGCAGTGAGAGGGTAGCGATGACAGATACGCAGTATTTT; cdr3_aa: CASSERVAMTDTQYF
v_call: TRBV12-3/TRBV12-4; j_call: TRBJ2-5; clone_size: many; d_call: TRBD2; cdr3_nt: TGTGCCAGCAGCCCCAGCGGGAACCAAGAGACCCAGTACTTC; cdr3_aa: CASSPSGNQETQYF
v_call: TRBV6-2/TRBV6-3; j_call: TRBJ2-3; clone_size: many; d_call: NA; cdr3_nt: TGTGCCAGTCCCACCAGGGCTGGAGGAAGAGATACGCAGTATTTT; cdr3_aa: CASPTRAGGRDTQYF
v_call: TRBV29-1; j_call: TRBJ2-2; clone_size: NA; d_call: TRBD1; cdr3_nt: TGCAGCGCTCCGGGACAGGGTAACGGCGGGGAGCTGTTTTTT; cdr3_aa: CSAPGQGNGGELFF
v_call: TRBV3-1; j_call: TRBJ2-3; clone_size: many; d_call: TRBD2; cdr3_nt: TGTGCCAGCAGCCAAGAAGGAGCGGGAGGGCCGGATCTCACGGATACGCAGTATTTT; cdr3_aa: CASSQEGAGGPDLTDTQYF
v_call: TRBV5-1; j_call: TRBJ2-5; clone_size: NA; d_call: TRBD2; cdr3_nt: TGCGCCAGCAGCTTAAGCGGGACGGAGACCCAGTACTTC; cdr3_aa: CASSLSGTETQYF
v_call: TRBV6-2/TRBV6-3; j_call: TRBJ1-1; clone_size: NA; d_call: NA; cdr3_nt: TGTGCCAGCAGTTACTCCAGCATCACTGAAGCTTTCTTT; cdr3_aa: CASSYSSITEAFF
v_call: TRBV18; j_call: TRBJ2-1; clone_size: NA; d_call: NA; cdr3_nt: TGTGCCAGCTCACCCCAGCAGGGGCCCTACAATGAGCAGTTCTTC; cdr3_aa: CASSPQQGPYNEQFF
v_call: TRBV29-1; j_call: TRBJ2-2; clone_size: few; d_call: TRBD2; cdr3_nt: TGCAGCGCGGGACTACCTCACACCGGGGAGCTGTTTTTT; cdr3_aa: CSAGLPHTGELFF
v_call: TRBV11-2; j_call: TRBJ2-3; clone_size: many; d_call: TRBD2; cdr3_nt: TGTGCCAGCAGCCCCAGACTAGCGGGAGAAATGACAGATACGCAGTATTTT; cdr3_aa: CASSPRLAGEMTDTQYF
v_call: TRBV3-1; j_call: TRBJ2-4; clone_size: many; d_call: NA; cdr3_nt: TGTGCCAGCAGCCAAGTGGCGGTTGGGAACATTCAGTACTTC; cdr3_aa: CASSQVAVGNIQYF
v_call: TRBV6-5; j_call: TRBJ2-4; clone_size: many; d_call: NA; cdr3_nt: TGTGCCAGCAGTTACTCTGCCCCGCCGAACATTCAGTACTTC; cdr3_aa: CASSYSAPPNIQYF
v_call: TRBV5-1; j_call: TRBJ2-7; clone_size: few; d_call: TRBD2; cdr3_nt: TGCGCCAGCAGCTTGGAACTAGCGCCAAAGGTGCAGTACTTC; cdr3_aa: CASSLELAPKVQYF
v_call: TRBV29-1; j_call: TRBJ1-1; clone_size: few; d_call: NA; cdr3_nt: TGCAGCGTCGCCGACATCGAAGCTTTCTTT; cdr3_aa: CSVADIEAFF
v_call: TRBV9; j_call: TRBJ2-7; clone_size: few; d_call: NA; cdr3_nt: TGTGCCAGCAGCCGCCGGTGGGAGGCCTACGAGCAGTACTTC; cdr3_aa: CASSRRWEAYEQYF
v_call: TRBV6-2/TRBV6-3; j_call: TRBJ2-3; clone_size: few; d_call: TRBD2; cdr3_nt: TGTGCCAGCAGTTACCTTGGACTAGTAGCAGATACGCAGTATTTT; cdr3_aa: CASSYLGLVADTQYF
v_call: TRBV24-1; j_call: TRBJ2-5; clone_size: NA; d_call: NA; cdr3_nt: TGTGCCACCAGTGAGGCGGGACCGAAGTCGGAGACCCAGTACTTC; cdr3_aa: CATSEAGPKSETQYF
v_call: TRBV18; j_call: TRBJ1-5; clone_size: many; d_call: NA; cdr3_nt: TGTGCCAGCTCACTGGGGGCGGAGCAGCCCCAGCATTTT; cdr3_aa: CASSLGAEQPQHF
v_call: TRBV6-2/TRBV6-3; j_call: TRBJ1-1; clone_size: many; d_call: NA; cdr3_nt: TGTGCCAGCAGTTTTACCTACACTGAAGCTTTCTTT; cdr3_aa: CASSFTYTEAFF
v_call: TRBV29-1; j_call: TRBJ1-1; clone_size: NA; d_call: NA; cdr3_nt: TGCAGCGTTGCTCTGAGGGGCACTGAAGCTTTCTTT; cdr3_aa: CSVALRGTEAFF
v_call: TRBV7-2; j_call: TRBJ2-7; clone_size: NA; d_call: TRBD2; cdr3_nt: TGTGCCAGCAGCTTAGTGGGACTAGCGAGAAGCGAGCAGTACTTC; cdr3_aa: CASSLVGLARSEQYF
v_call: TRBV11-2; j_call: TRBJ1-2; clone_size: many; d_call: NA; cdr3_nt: TGTGCCAGCAGCTTAAACAGGGTTGGAGGCTACACCTTC; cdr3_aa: CASSLNRVGGYTF
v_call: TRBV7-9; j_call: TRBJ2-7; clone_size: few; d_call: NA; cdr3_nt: TGTGCCAGCAGCTTAGCCCATAGGACGGACGAGCAGTACTTC; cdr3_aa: CASSLAHRTDEQYF
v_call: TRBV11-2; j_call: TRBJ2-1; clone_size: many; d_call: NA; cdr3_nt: TGTGCCAGCAGCTTAGAACGCGTACCGGGGGCAGCGGGGAGGGCCTCGACCTACAATGAGCAGTTCTTC; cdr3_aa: CASSLERVPGAAGRASTYNEQFF
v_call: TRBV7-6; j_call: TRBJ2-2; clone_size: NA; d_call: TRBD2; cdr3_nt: TGTGCCAGCAGCCCTAGCGGGAGCCTTGCCACCGGGGAGCTGTTTTTT; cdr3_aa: CASSPSGSLATGELFF
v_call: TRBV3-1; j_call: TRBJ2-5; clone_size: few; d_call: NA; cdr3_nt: TGTGCCAGCAGCCAAGATGTGGTCCAAAAAGAGACCCAGTACTTC; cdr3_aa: CASSQDVVQKETQYF
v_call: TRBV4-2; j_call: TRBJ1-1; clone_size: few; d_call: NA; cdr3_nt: TGTGCCAGCAGCCAAGATTTGACAGACAGTGAAGCTTTCTTT; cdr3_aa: CASSQDLTDSEAFF
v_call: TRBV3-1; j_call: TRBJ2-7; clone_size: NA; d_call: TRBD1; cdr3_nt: TGTGCCAGCAGCCAAGGTCCAGGGGGCTCCTACGAGCAGTACTTC; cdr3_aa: CASSQGPGGSYEQYF
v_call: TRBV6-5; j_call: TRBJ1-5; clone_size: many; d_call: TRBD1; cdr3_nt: TGTGCCAGCAGTACCGGGACAGGGAATCAGCCCCAGCATTTT; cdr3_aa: CASSTGTGNQPQHF
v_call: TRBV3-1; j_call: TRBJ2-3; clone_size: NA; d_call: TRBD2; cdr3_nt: TGTGCCAGCAGCCAGATGACCCTCGGACTTTCCCGGGGGGGCGATACGCAGTATTTT; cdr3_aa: CASSQMTLGLSRGGDTQYF
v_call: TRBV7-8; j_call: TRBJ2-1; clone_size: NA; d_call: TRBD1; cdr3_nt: TGTGCCAGCAGTCTAAGAAGGGACAGAATAAACAATGAGCAGTTCTTC; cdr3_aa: CASSLRRDRINNEQFF
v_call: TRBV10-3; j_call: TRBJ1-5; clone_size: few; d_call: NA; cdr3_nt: TGTGCCATCGGACAGCCTGGGGGCAATCAGCCCCAGCATTTT; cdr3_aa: CAIGQPGGNQPQHF
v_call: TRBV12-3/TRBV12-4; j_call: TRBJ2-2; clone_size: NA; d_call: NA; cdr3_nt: TGTGCCAGCAGTCCCGGGACTGGCGGAGCCTCCGGGGAGCTGTTTTTT; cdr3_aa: CASSPGTGGASGELFF
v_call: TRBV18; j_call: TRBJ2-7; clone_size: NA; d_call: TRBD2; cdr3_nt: TGTGCCAGCTCACAACTAGCGGGACCTATGAAAGGCGAGCAGTACTTC; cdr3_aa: CASSQLAGPMKGEQYF